This entry features one TCR beta chain sequence. This clonotype was picked up a small number of times. What antigen it recognizes has not been identified. Base qualities are not provided; no much larger clone lies one nucleotide away. The run used an Illumina NovaSeq 6000. TCRalpha and TCRbeta cDNA libraries were constructed by 5'RACE with constant-segment primers, with sample barcodes and unique molecular identifiers being introduced. RNA was extracted from every sample with Trizol reagent. Libraries were amplified in two PCR steps, with a second sample barcode and Illumina TruSeq adapters added in the second step. Sequencing of libraries was performed on an Illumina NovaSeq with 2 x 150 bp paired-end reads. Under the source paper's analysis protocol: The reads were demultiplexed and collapsed into UMI-guided consensus sequences using migec v1.2.7. Using mixcr v2.1.11, UMI consensuses were aligned to TRA and TRB V and J templates and then assembled into clonotypes. Expanded or contracted clonotypes were those called significant by both edgeR and NoisET, with noise models trained on biological replicates. For edgeR calls, the thresholds were a false discovery rate-adjusted p below 0.01 and a log2 fold-change of 1. PCA with hierarchical clustering of max-normalized trajectories of the 1000 most abundant clonotypes was used as exploratory dynamics analysis. Separately sequenced CD4+ and CD8+ repertoires were used to assign the CD4 or CD8 phenotype of responding clones. Clones were called with MiXCR by TCRdb after fastp trimmed the public reads at Q25, and only in-frame beta chains were retained. CDR3 protein sequences are deduplicated, and each keeps its most common genes and DNA. The V and J calls were determined by TCRdb, not by the authors. For this sample there are approximately 270,000 distinct CDR3 sequences; roughly 16% appear just once. In total, the top ten clones hold 23% of the sample.

The data were taken from a study of T-cell memory formation after mild COVID-19 (TCRdb year 2021). With respect to the entire study: Most TCR sequence clusters were specific to one of the two donors. In two donors, T-cell clones that expanded and contracted after mild COVID-19 were tracked by sequencing TCRalpha and TCRbeta repertoires over time. Two young, previously healthy adult volunteers, one female and one male, were included in the cohort. The investigation overall reported the following: Contracting CD4+ clones appeared mostly in the CM and EM memory subsets, whereas CD8+ clones were enriched in EMRA. Whether the second-wave clones peaking on day 37 were SARS-CoV-2 specific was not confirmed. From day 15 to 85, contracting clones showed balanced CD4/CD8 phenotypes, whereas a second wave of clones that expanded from day 15 to 37 leaned towards CD4+. Only a couple of mild cases were covered in the study, and larger cohorts including severe cases with pre-infection samples were considered necessary. Some responding clones were detected in pre-infection memory, suggesting pre-existing cross-reactive memory T cells joined the SARS-CoV-2 response.

Relative to germline, V is missing 3 bases and J is missing 3 bases, with 5 bases of the junction outside any gene match. Spanning cysteine to phenylalanine, the CDR3 consists of 15 amino acids. CDR3 DNA is the only sequence kept; it has 45 bases, read in frame from the first base. The germline V gene yields SGHTA for CDR1 and FQGNSA for CDR2. Ficoll-Paque density gradient centrifugation was used to isolate PBMCs. The sequenced sample consisted of PBMCs or a T cell subset sorted from them (not recorded which). The TCR was taken from a young man who had mild COVID-19 (a few samples of this study predate the infection). The sample titles of this study are shuffled in the database, so cell type and time point are left out; the donor was told from shared clones. The chain employs TRBV7-2 and TRBJ1-5, with 7 central nucleotides matching TRBD1. The nucleotide sequence is given as TGTGCCAGCAGCTTTCAGGGGGTGTTCAATCAGCCCCAGCATTTT. This translates into CASSFQGVFNQPQHF. The entire variable domain, with the stretches around the CDR3 drawn from the reference TRBV7-2 and TRBJ1-5 proteins, is GAGVSQSPSNKVTEKGKDVELRCDPISGHTALYWYRQSLGQGLEFLIYFQGNSAPDKSGLPSDRFSAERTGGSVSTLTIQRTQQEDSAVYLCASSFQGVFNQPQHFGDGTRLSIL.